Described below is a single TCR beta chain sequence and its context. This entry is derived from a study of blood T cell repertoires in COVID-19. The CDR3 has 12 amino acids. The germline V gene has CDR1 SGHTA and CDR2 FQGNSA. V lost 4 bases to trimming and J lost 15 bases; unmatched junction nucleotides: 9. TCRdb keeps only in-frame clones here, not all; method: immunoSEQ multiplex PCR. The profile shows 88,000 or so clones, over 75% of them singletons. The receptor comes from a man between 60 and 70 years old with acute or convalescent COVID-19. The chain is built from TRBV7-2 and TRBJ2-1; 7 positions match TRBD1. The material sequenced was peripheral blood. The CDR3 loop is CASSSDRVRGFF. CDR3 nucleotide sequence: TGTGCCAGCAGCTCCGACAGGGTCAGGGGGTTCTTC.